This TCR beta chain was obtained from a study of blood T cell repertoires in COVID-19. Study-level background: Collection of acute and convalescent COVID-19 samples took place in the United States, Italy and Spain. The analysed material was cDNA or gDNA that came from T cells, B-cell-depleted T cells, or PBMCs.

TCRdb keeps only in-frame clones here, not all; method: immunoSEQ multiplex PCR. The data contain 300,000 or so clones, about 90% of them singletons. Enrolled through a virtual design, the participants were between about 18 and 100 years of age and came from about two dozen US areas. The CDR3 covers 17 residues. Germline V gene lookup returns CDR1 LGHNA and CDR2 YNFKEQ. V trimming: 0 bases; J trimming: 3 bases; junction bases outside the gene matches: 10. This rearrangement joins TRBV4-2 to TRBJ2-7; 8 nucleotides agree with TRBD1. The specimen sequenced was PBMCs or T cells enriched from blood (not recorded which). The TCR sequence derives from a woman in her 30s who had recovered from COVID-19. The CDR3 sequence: CASSQEVRTGSYYEQYF. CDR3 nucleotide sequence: TGTGCCAGCAGCCAAGAGGTCAGGACAGGGTCGTACTACGAGCAGTACTTC.